The 12 T cell receptor beta chains reported below all come from one sample, sequenced in a study of CD8 T cells in ankylosing spondylitis (dated by TCRdb to 2016 to 2017). The library was prepared using 5' RACE. TCRdb names Illumina HiSeq 2500 as the instrument used. In TCRdb, the public reads were trimmed at Q25 with fastp and aligned with MiXCR, with productive beta chains retained. Each entry is one CDR3 protein sequence, shown with its most common DNA and genes. The table for this sample lists about 140,000 distinct CDR3 sequences; roughly 7.7% of them were counted only once. 6% to 9.5% of the sample is held by the ten biggest clonotypes. Sequences were obtained from synovial fluid, either unsorted or a sorted T cell fraction (not recorded which). The receptors were sampled from a male donor with ankylosing spondylitis.

This chain links TRBV5-5 with TRBJ2-7, with TRBD2 matching 11 bases. Per the germline V gene, CDR1 is SGHKS and CDR2 is YYEKEE (reference sequence). CDR3 length equals 14 residues. After removal of 4 bases from V and 3 bases from J, the junction contained 3 bases not matched to a gene. Here the CDR3 DNA reads TGTGCCAGCAGCAAGGGACTAGCGGACTACGAGCAGTACTTC. Amino acids: CASSKGLADYEQYF. The whole variable domain, filled in from reference TRBV5-5 and TRBJ2-7, reads DAGVTQSPTHLIKTRGQQVTLRCSPISGHKSVSWYQQVLGQGPQFIFQYYEKEERGRGNFPDRFSARQFPNYSSELNVNALLLGDSALYLCASSKGLADYEQYFGPGTRLTVT.

This chain joins TRBV2 and TRBJ2-1; weak D call: TRBD2 (5 bases). The CDR3 contains 14 residues. V was shortened by 7 bases and J by 0 bases, with 10 bases between the two germline ends. The germline gives CDR1 SNHLY, CDR2 FYNNEI. The CDR3 DNA sequence: TGTGCCAGCAAGGAGGCTGACTCCTACAATGAGCAGTTCTTC. Protein product: CASKEADSYNEQFF.

This clonotype was counted ten times or more. V gene TRBV9 combines with J gene TRBJ2-6, with 8 bases aligning to TRBD1. From germline, CDR1 is SGDLS and CDR2 YYNGEE. There are 14 residues in the CDR3. Trimming cost V 4 bases and J 12 bases; bases outside gene matches: 9. The CDR3: CASSSRTGPSVLTF. The CDR3 DNA is TGTGCCAGCAGCTCCCGGACAGGGCCTTCCGTCCTGACTTTC.

This clonotype was observed a handful of times. The CDR3 DNA reads TGTGCCAGCGTAAAGGGGTCTTCCAATTCACCCCTCCACTTT. It yields the protein CASVKGSSNSPLHF. The gene calls are TRBV6-2 or TRBV6-3 and TRBJ1-6; tentative D call: TRBD1 (5 bases). Germline V gene lookup returns CDR1 MNHEY and CDR2 SVGEGT. Trimming shortened V by 8 bases and J by 7 bases, and 15 bases separated the two germline ends. The CDR3 has 14 residues.

This chain joins TRBV4-2 and TRBJ2-7, with 7 bases matching TRBD1. Germline V gene lookup returns CDR1 LGHNA and CDR2 YNFKEQ. The CDR3 consists of 13 residues. V lost 4 bases to trimming and J lost 13 bases; unmatched junction nucleotides: 13. CDR3 coding DNA: TGTGCCAGCAGCCCTACTTCCCCGGGACAGATTTACTTC. Translation gives CASSPTSPGQIYF.

Turning to this clonotype: A much larger clone is a single base away; this may be a read error. J is TRBJ2-3 and V is TRBV5-1; D call uncertain. CDR3 size: 12 residues. In germline, CDR1 is SGHRS, CDR2 YFSETQ. CDR3 in DNA: TGCGCCAGCAGTGAGCCAGAAGATACGCAGTGTTTT. Its protein is CASSEPEDTQCF.

The table lists this clonotype with many counts. The gene calls are TRBV20-1 and TRBJ2-5; tentative D call: TRBD2 (6 bases). Germline CDR1 reads DFQATT; CDR2 reads SNEGSKA (reference sequence). Trimming removed 5 bases from V and 2 bases from J, with 12 bases in between. This CDR3 is 13 amino acids long. DNA for the CDR3: TGCAGTGCTCGGGGGAACGGACAAGAGACCCAGTACTTC. This sequence encodes CSARGNGQETQYF.

This rearrangement joins TRBV7-2 to TRBJ2-4; the D gene is possibly TRBD1 (5 bases). Germline V lookup: CDR1 SGHTA, CDR2 FQGNSA. The CDR3 has 14 amino acids. V lost 4 bases and J 8 bases, leaving 15 bases between the germline ends. The CDR3, as DNA: TGTGCCAGCAGCTCAGGGCCAGTTAGGGACATTCAGTACTTC. Translated: CASSSGPVRDIQYF.

This clonotype was detected ten times or more. The rearrangement joins TRBV7-9 to TRBJ1-1; no definite D call. The CDR3 totals 13 residues. V lost 6 bases and J lost 3, with 11 bases in between. Germline values: CDR1 SEHNR, CDR2 FQNEAQ (reference sequence). The CDR3 region is CASRGDGDTEAFF. The CDR3 region has the DNA TGTGCCAGCAGGGGCGACGGGGACACTGAAGCTTTCTTT.

This clonotype was seen only a few times. The chain links TRBV29-1 to TRBJ2-3, with TRBD1 matching over 9 bases. In germline, CDR1 is SQVTM, CDR2 ANQGSEA. The CDR3 has 13 amino acids. With 5 bases clipped from V and 4 bases from J, the junction kept 4 bases outside the gene matches. The CDR3 here is CSVWRTGADTQYF. As DNA, the CDR3 is TGCAGCGTTTGGAGGACAGGGGCAGATACGCAGTATTTT.

The chain employs TRBV7-9 and TRBJ1-3, with no clear D. Germline-derived CDR1 and CDR2 are SEHNR and FQNEAQ (reference sequence). V gave up 1 base and J gave up 0 bases, with 4 bases separating them. The CDR3 loop spans 14 amino acids. The chain's CDR3 is CASSLETSGNTIYF. CDR3 DNA sequence: TGTGCCAGCAGCTTAGAAACCTCTGGAAACACCATATATTTT.

This clonotype was counted a few times. The chain recombines TRBV7-9 with TRBJ2-5; the match to TRBD2 covers 12 bases. Per germline, CDR1 SEHNR and CDR2 FQNEAQ (reference sequence). This CDR3 has 15 residues. V lost 5 bases and J lost 5; bases outside the gene matches: 6. The CDR3 region has the DNA TGTGCCAGCAGCCTTCGGACTAGCGGGATGGAGACCCAGTACTTC. Translated, it gives CASSLRTSGMETQYF. Looking up the rest from reference TRBV7-9 and TRBJ2-5 gives the full variable domain: DTGVSQNPRHKITKRGQNVTFRCDPISEHNRLYWYRQTLGQGPEFLTYFQNEAQLEKSRLLSDRFSAERPKGSFSTLEIQRTEQGDSAMYLCASSLRTSGMETQYFGPGTRLLVL.